The following is a T cell receptor (beta chain) sequence with its context. What antigen it recognizes has not been identified. Within one base of it there is no much larger clone, and no base qualities were kept. TCR cDNA was made using 5'RACE template switching, a step that added a universal primer site and unique molecular identifiers. Priming for cDNA synthesis came from both the TCR alpha and TCR beta constant segments. Two PCR steps were used to amplify libraries, with sample barcodes and sequencing adapters being added in the second step. Sequencing of the libraries was done on either Illumina HiSeq 2500 (2x100 bp) or NovaSeq (2x150 bp). As for the original processing: MIGEC handled demultiplexing of reads and collapsing into UMI consensus sequences, while MiXCR performed V(D)J alignment. Vaccine-responding clonotypes were identified with edgeR using replicate PBMC samples, with FDR below 0.01 and a log2 fold change above 5 up to day 15 being required. Each bulk clonotype received a CD4 or CD8 identity based on whether the sequenced CD4 or CD8 repertoire contained that clonotype at higher abundance. TCRdb reprocessing: public reads trimmed at Q25 with fastp, clones called with MiXCR, in-frame beta chains kept. CDR3 protein duplicates are merged, each entry listing the most common genes and DNA. TCRdb's processing, not the study's, gives the V and J calls here. This sample gives some 160,000 distinct CDR3 sequences in total; under 7.5% of them show up just once. The biggest ten clones account for 2.5% of the sample.

The sample's treatment or condition label, in plain terms: live attenuated yellow fever vaccine strain. A standard Ficoll-Paque protocol was used to isolate PBMCs from peripheral blood. Dynabeads CD4 and CD8 positive selection kits were used to isolate the CD4 and CD8 T-cell fractions. RNA was extracted with TriZol from bulk PBMCs, CD4 and CD8 fractions, and dextramer-positive and dextramer-negative fractions. This entry comes from a study of T cells after yellow fever vaccination (dated by TCRdb to about 2019). A note on the overall study: Libraries from fractions with low cell numbers were prepared with the SMART-Seq v4 Ultra Low Input RNA kit. Bulk PBMC replicates and cell subsets were isolated from blood drawn at multiple timepoints before and after both primary and secondary immunization. To follow T-cell clones before and after both primary and booster YFV17D yellow fever vaccination, bulk TCR alpha and beta repertoires underwent longitudinal sequencing. Two healthy male donors, one aged 18 to 29 and one aged 30 to 39 years, were included in the cohort.

V and J are truncated by 5 bases and 0 bases respectively, leaving an intervening sequence of 12 bases. From a lookup of the germline V gene (reference sequence), CDR1 and CDR2 are DFQATT and SNEGSKA. The CDR3 runs 14 residues from the cysteine to the phenylalanine. Only CDR3 DNA remains: 42 bases, in frame from the first base. General findings and caveats noted by the study authors: The secondary T-cell response was found to be weaker but faster than the primary response, with a peak reached on day 5 rather than on day 15. Most clones expanded after primary vaccination (96% of CD4 and around 89% of CD8) were re-detected after the booster, suggesting that broad memory maintenance occurred. Only a couple of donors were included in the study, so the extent to which the findings can be generalized is limited. Computational filtering was needed because FACS-sorted repertoires could contain abundant contaminating clonotypes from the bulk population. A small fraction of clonotypes showed up in both the CD4 and CD8 compartments, probably as a result of convergent recombination.

This chain is built from TRBV20-1 and TRBJ2-3, with the D segment possibly TRBD1 or TRBD2, each aligning over 5 bases. Sequences were derived from CD4+ T cells sorted from PBMCs, sampled more than 4 days after the first yellow fever vaccination. The receptor comes from a man younger than 30 who received the YFV17D yellow fever vaccine. The encoded CDR3 is CSAPGSYSTDTQYF. The base sequence is TGCAGTGCTCCAGGGAGCTATAGCACAGATACGCAGTATTTT.